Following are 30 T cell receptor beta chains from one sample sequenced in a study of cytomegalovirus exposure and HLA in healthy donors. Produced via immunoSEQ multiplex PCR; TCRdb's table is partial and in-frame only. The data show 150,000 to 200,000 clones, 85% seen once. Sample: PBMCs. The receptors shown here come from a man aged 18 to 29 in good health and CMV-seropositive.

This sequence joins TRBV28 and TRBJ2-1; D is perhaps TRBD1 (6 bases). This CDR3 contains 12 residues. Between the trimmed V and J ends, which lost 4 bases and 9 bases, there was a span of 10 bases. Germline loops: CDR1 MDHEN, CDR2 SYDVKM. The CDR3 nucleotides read TGTGCCAGCAGTTCTTTGGGGGCTGAGCAGTTCTTC. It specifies CASSSLGAEQFF.

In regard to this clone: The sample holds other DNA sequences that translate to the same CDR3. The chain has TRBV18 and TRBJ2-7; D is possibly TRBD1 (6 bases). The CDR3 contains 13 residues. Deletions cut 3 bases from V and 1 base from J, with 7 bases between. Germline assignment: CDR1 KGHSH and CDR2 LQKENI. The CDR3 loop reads CASSPGQSYEQYF. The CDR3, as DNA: TGTGCCAGCTCACCCGGACAGTCCTACGAGCAGTACTTC.

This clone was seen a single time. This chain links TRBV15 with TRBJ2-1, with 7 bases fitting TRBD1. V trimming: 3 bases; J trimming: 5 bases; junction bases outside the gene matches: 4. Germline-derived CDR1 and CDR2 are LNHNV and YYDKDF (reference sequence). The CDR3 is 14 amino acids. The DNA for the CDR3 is TGTGCCACCAGCAGCCGGGACAGACACAATGAGCAGTTCTTC. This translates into CATSSRDRHNEQFF.

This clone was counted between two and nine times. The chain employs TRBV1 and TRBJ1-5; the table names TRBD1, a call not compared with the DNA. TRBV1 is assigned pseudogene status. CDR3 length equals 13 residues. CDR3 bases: TGCACCAGCAGCTTGACAGGGGGGCGGCCCCAGCATTTT. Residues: CTSSLTGGRPQHF.

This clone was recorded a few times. For the CDR3, the DNA is TGCGCCAGCAGTTGGACAGGGCAGAACACCGGGGAGCTGTTTTTT. Translation: CASSWTGQNTGELFF. The genes are TRBV4-1 and TRBJ2-2; TRBD1 aligns across 8 bases. The V gene's germline CDR1 is MGHRA and CDR2 YSYEKL. J was trimmed by 1 base and V by 6 bases; bases with no gene match: 4. This CDR3 spans 15 amino acids.

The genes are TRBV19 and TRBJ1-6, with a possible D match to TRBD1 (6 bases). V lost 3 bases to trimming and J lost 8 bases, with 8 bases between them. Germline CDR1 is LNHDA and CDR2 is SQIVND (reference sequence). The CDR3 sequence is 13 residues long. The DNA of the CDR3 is TGTGCCAGTAGTATTGACAGGTATTCACCCCTCCACTTT. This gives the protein CASSIDRYSPLHF.

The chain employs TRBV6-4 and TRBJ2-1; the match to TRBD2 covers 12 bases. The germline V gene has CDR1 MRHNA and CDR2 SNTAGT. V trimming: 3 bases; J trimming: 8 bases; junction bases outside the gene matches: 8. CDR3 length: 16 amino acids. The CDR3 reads CASSETSGSGGDEQFF. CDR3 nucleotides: TGTGCCAGCAGTGAGACTAGCGGGAGCGGAGGGGATGAGCAGTTCTTC.

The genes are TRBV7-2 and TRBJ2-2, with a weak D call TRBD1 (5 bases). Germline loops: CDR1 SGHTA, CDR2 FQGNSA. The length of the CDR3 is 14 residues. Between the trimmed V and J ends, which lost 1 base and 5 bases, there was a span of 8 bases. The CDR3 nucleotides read TGTGCCAGCAGCTTAGGACAGCTTACCGGGGAGCTGTTTTTT. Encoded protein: CASSLGQLTGELFF.

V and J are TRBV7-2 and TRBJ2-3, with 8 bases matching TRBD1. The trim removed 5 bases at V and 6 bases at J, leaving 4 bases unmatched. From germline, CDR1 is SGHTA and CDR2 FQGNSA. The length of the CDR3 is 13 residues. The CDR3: CASSVDRGDTQYF. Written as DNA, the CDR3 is TGTGCCAGCAGCGTAGACAGGGGTGATACGCAGTATTTT.

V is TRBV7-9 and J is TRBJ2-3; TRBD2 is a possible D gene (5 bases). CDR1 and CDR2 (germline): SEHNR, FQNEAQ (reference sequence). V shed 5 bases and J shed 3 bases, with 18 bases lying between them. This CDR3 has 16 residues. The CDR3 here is CASSPNKLLETDTQYF. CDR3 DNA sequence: TGTGCCAGCAGCCCCAACAAATTACTAGAAACAGATACGCAGTATTTT.

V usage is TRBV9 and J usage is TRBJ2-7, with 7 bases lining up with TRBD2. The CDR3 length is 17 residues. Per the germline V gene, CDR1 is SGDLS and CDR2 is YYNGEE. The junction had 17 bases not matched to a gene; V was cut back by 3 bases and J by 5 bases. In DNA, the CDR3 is TGTGCCAGCAGCGGCCGCCAAAAGCGGGGAGAAGGCCACGAGCAGTACTTC. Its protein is CASSGRQKRGEGHEQYF. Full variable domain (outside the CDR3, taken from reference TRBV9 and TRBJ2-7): DSGVTQTPKHLITATGQRVTLRCSPRSGDLSVYWYQQSLDQGLQFLIQYYNGEERAKGNILERFSAQQFPDLHSELNLSSLELGDSALYFCASSGRQKRGEGHEQYFGPGTRLTVT.

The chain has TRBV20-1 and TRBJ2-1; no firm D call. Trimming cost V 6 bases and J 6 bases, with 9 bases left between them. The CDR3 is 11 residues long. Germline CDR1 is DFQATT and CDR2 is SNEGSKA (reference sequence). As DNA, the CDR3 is TGCAGTGCGAGTCCTACCAATGAGCAGTTCTTC. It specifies CSASPTNEQFF.

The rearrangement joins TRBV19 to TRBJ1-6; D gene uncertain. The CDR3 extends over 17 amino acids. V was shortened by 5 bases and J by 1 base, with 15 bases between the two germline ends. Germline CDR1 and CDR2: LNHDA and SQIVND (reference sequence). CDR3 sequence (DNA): TGTGCCAGTAGTCCACTACCTTTCACGTCCTATAATTCACCCCTCCACTTT. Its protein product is CASSPLPFTSYNSPLHF.

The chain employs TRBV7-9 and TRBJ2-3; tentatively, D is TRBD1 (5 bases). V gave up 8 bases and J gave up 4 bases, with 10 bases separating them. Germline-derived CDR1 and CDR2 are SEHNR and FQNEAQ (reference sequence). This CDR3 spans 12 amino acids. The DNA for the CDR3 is TGTGCCAGCCAGCAGGGTTCAGATACGCAGTATTTT. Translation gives CASQQGSDTQYF.

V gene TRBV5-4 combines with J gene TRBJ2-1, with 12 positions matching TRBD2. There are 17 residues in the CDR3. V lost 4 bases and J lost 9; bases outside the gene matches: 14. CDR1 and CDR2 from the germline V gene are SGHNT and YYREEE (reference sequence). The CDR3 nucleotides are TGTGCCAGCAGCCAAGACCTAGCGGGGGGGCGAGGTATTGAGCAGTTCTTC. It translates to CASSQDLAGGRGIEQFF.

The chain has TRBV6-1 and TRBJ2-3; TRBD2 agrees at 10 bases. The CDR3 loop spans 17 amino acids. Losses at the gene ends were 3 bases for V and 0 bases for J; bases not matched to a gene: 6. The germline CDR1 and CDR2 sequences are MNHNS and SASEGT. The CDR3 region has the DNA TGTGCCAGCAGTGACCGCCTAGCGGGAGTGAGCACAGATACGCAGTATTTT. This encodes CASSDRLAGVSTDTQYF.

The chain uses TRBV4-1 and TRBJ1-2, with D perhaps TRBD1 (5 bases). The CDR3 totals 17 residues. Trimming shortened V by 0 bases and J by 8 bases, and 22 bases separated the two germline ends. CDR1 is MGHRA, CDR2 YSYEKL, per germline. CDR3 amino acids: CASSQEGTGTSYRGYTF. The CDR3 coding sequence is TGCGCCAGCAGCCAAGAGGGCACAGGTACAAGCTACCGAGGCTACACCTTC.

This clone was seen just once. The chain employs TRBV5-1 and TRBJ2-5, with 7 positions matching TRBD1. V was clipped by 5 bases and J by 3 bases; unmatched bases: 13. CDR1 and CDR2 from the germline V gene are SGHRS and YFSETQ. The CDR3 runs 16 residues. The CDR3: CASRGRGLDPKETQYF. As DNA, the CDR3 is TGCGCCAGCAGAGGCAGGGGGTTAGATCCTAAAGAGACCCAGTACTTC.

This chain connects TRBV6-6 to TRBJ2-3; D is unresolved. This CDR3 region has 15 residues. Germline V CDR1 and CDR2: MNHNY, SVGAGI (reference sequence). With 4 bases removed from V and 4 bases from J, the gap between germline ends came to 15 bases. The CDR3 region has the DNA TGTGCCAGCAGTTCCTCTCGTTTCTCTTCAGATACGCAGTATTTT. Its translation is CASSSSRFSSDTQYF.

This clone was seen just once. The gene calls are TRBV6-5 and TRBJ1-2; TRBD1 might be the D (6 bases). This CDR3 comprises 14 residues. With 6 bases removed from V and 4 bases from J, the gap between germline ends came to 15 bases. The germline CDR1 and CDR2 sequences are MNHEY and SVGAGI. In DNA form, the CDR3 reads TGTGCCAGCAGCTTGGACAGAAGAACCTATGGCTACACCTTC. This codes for CASSLDRRTYGYTF.

CDR3 amino acids: CASSYSRETQYF. DNA of the CDR3: TGTGCCAGCAGTTACTCGAGAGAGACCCAGTACTTC. This chain connects TRBV6-5 to TRBJ2-5, with D unresolved. The ends were cut back, 0 bases at V and 4 bases at J, with 3 bases in the middle. The CDR3 contains 12 residues. Per germline, CDR1 MNHEY and CDR2 SVGAGI.

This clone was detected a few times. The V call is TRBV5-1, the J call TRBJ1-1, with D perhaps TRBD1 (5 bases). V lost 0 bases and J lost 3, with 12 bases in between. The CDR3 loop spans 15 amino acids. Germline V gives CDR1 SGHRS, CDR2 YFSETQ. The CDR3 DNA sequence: TGCGCCAGCAGCTTGGTCATCGGGGGGGACACTGAAGCTTTCTTT. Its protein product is CASSLVIGGDTEAFF.

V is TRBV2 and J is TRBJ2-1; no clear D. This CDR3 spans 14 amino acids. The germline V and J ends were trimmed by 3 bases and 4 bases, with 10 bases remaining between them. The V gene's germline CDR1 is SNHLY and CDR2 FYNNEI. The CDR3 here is CASSEYHSYNEQFF. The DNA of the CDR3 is TGTGCCAGCAGTGAGTATCACTCATACAATGAGCAGTTCTTC. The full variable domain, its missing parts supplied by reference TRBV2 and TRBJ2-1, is EPEVTQTPSHQVTQMGQEVILRCVPISNHLYFYWYRQILGQKVEFLVSFYNNEISEKSEIFDDQFSVERPDGSNFTLKIRSTKLEDSAMYFCASSEYHSYNEQFFGPGTRLTVL.

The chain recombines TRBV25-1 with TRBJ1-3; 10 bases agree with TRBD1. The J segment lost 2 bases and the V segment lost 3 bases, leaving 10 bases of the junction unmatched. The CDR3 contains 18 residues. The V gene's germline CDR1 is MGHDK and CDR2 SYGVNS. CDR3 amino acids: CASSDAGQGPAPGNTIYF. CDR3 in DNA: TGTGCCAGCAGTGATGCGGGACAGGGGCCCGCGCCTGGAAACACCATATATTTT. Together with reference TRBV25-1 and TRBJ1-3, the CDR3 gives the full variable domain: EADIYQTPRYLVIGTGKKITLECSQTMGHDKMYWYQQDPGMELHLIHYSYGVNSTEKGDLSSESTVSRIRTEHFPLTLESARPSHTSQYLCASSDAGQGPAPGNTIYFGEGSWLTVV.

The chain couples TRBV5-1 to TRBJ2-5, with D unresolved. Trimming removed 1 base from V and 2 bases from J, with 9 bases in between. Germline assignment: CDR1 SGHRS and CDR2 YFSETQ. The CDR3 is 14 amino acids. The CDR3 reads CASSLWAQQETQYF. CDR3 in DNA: TGCGCCAGCAGCTTGTGGGCACAGCAAGAGACCCAGTACTTC.

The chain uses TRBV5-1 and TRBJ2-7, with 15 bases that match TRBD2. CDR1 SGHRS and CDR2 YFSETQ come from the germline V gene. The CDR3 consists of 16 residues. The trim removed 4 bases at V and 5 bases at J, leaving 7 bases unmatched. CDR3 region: CASSPGLAGGRDEQYF. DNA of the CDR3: TGCGCCAGCAGCCCCGGACTAGCGGGGGGGAGGGACGAGCAGTACTTC.

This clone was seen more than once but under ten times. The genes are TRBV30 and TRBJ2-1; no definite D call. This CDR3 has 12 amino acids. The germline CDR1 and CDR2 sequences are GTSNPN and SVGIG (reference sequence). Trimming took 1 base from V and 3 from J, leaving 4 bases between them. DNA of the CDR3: TGTGCCTGGAGTGGTAGCTACAATGAGCAGTTCTTC. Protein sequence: CAWSGSYNEQFF.

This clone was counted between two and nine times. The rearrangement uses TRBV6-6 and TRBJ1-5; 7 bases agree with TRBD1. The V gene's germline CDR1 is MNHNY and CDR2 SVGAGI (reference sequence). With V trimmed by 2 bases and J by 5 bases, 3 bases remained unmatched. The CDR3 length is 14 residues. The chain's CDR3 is CASSYGTEHQPQHF. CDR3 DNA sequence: TGTGCCAGCAGTTACGGGACAGAGCATCAGCCCCAGCATTTT.

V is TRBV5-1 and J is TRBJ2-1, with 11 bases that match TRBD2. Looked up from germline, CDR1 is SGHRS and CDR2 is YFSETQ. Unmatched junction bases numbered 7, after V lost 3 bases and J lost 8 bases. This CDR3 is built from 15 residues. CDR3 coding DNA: TGCGCCAGCAGCTCCCTAGCGGGAGGAACCTATGAGCAGTTCTTC. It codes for CASSSLAGGTYEQFF. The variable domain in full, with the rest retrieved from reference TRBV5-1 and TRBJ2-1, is KAGVTQTPRYLIKTRGQQVTLSCSPISGHRSVSWYQQTPGQGLQFLFEYFSETQRNKGNFPGRFSGRQFSNSRSEMNVSTLELGDSALYLCASSSLAGGTYEQFFGPGTRLTVL.

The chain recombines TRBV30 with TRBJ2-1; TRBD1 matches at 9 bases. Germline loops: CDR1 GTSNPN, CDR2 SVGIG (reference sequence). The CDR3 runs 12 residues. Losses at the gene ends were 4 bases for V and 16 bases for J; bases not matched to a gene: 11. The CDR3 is CAWNLGGTGSFF. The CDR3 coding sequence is TGTGCCTGGAATTTGGGGGGGACAGGGTCCTTCTTC. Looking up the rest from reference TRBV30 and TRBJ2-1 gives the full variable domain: SQTIHQWPATLVQPVGSPLSLECTVEGTSNPNLYWYRQAAGRGLQLLFYSVGIGQISSEVPQNLSASRPQDRQFILSSKKLLLSDSGFYLCAWNLGGTGSFFGPGTRLTVL.